This T cell receptor (beta chain) was sequenced for a study of T cell repertoires in cytomegalovirus infection. TCRdb ran MiXCR on the reads and lists one entry per CDR3 protein. The sample holds around 340,000 distinct CDR3 sequences, about 29% seen once. About this clonotype itself: The antigen remains unidentified.

CDR1 and CDR2 from the germline V gene are LNHDA and SQIVND (reference sequence). Between the trimmed V and J ends, which lost 5 bases and 8 bases, there was a span of 13 bases. The CDR3 contains 13 residues. The chain recombines TRBV19 with TRBJ2-1; D is ambiguous. Here the sequenced sample was cultured PBMCs, taken from culture after CMV antigen stimulation. This clonotype was obtained from a human donor in good health (CMV status not recorded). Some clones in this sample may be carry-over from other donors' samples. This CDR3 is CASSRSGWDEQFF. The CDR3 DNA sequence: TGTGCCAGTAGTCGCTCGGGTTGGGATGAGCAGTTCTTC.